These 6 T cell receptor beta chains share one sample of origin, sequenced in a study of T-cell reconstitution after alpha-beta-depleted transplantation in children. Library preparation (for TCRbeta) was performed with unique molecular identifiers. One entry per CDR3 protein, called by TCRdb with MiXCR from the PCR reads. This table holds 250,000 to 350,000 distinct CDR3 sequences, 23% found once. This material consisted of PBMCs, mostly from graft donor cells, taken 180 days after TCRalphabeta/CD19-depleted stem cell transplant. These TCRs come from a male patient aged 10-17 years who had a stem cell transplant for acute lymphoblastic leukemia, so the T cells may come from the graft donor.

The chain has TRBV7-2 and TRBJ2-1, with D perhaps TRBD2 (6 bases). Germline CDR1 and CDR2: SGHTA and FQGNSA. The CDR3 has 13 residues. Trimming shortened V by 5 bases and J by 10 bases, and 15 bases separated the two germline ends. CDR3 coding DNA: TGTGCCAGCAGCCCCCGACTAGTGCGCGAGCAGTTCTTC. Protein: CASSPRLVREQFF.

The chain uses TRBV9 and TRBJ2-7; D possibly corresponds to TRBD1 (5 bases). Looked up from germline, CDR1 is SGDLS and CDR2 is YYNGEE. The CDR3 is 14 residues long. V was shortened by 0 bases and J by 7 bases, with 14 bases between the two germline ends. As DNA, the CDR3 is TGTGCCAGCAGCGTAGTTCCTTCCGACAGAGAGCAGTACTTC. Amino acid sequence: CASSVVPSDREQYF.

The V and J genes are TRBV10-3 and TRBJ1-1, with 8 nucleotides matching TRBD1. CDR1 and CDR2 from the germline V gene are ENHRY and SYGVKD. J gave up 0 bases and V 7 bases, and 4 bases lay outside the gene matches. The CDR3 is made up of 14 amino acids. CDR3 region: CAIKQGGMNTEAFF. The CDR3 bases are TGTGCCATCAAACAGGGGGGAATGAACACTGAAGCTTTCTTT.

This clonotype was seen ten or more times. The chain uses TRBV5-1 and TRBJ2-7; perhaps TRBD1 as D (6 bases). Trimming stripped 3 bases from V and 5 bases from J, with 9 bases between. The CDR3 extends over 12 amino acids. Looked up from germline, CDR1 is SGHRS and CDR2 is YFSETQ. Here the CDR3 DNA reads TGCGCCAGCAGCTACCACAGGGACGAGCAGTACTTC. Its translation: CASSYHRDEQYF.

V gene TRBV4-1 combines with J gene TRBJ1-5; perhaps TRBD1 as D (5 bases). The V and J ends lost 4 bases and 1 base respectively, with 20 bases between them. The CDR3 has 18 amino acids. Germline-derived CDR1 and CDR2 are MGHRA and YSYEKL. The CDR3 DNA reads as TGCGCCAGCAGCCCATTACCCGAGGGGATGGGGAGCAATCAGCCCCAGCATTTT. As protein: CASSPLPEGMGSNQPQHF.

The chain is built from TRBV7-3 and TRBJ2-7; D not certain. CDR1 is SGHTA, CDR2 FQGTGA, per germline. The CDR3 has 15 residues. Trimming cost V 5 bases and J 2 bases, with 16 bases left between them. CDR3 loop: CASSPHTGWPYEQYF. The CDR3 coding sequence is TGTGCCAGCAGCCCACATACGGGTTGGCCCTACGAGCAGTACTTC.